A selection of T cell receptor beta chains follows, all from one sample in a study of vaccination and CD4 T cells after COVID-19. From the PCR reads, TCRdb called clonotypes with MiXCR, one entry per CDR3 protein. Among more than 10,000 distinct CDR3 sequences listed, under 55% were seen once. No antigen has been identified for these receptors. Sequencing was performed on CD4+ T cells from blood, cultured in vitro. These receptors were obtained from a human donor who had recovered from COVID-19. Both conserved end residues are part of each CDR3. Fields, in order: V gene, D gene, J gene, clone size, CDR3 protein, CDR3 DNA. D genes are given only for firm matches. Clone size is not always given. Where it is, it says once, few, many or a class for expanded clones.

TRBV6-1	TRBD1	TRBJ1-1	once	CASSRRGRGGNTEAFF	TGTGCCAGCAGCCGCAGGGGGAGGGGCGGAAACACTGAAGCTTTCTTT
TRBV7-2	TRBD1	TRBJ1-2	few	CASSPRDRENYGYTF	TGTGCCAGCAGCCCCAGGGACAGGGAGAACTATGGCTACACCTTC
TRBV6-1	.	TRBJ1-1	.	CASTPAGGNTEAFF	TGTGCCAGCACCCCGGCCGGGGGGAACACTGAAGCTTTCTTT
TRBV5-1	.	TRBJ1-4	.	CASSLGGAFEKLFF	TGCGCCAGCAGCTTGGGGGGCGCTTTTGAAAAACTGTTTTTT
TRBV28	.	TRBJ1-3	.	CASTSRNTIYF	TGTGCCAGCACCTCGAGAAACACCATATATTTT
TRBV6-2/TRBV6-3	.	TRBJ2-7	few	CASSALAPEQYF	TGTGCCAGCAGTGCTCTAGCGCCCGAGCAGTACTTC
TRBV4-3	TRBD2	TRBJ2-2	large	CASSQVGAGGIRSGELFF	TGCGCCAGCAGCCAAGTGGGTGCGGGAGGAATTAGAAGCGGGGAGCTGTTTTTT
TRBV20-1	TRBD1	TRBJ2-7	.	CSAFPGQGNYEQYF	TGCAGTGCTTTCCCGGGACAGGGAAACTACGAGCAGTACTTC
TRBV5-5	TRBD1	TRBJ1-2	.	CASSTRQGGYTF	TGTGCCAGCAGCACGAGACAGGGGGGCTACACCTTC
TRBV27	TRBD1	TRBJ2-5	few	CASSSRTTGGARETQYF	TGTGCCAGCAGCAGCCGGACGACAGGGGGCGCCCGGGAGACCCAGTACTTC
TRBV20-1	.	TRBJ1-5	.	CSARAPNREQPQHF	TGCAGTGCTAGAGCTCCGAACAGGGAACAGCCCCAGCATTTT
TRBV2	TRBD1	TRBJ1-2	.	CASTDGQVGYGYTF	TGTGCCAGCACCGACGGACAGGTTGGCTATGGCTACACCTTC
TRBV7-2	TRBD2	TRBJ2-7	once	CASSPGLAGALEQYF	TGTGCCAGCAGCCCTGGACTAGCGGGAGCCCTCGAGCAGTACTTC
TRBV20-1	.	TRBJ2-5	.	CSAFDPAPQGTKETQYF	TGCAGTGCTTTCGACCCGGCGCCCCAGGGGACCAAAGAGACCCAGTACTTC
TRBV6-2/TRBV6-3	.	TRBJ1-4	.	CASTGRDRYEKLFF	TGTGCCAGCACCGGTCGGGACCGTTACGAAAAACTGTTTTTT
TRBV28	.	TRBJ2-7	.	CASSLWRVDGSGEQYF	TGTGCCAGCAGTTTGTGGCGGGTGGACGGATCCGGCGAGCAGTACTTC
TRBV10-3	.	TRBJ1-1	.	CATTQNTEAFF	TGTGCCACTACCCAGAACACTGAAGCTTTCTTT
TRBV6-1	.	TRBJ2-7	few	CASSRGKGEQYF	TGTGCCAGCAGCCGCGGGAAGGGGGAGCAGTACTTC
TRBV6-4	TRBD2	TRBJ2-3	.	CASSDSSGGSTDTQYF	TGTGCCAGCAGTGACTCTAGCGGGGGAAGCACAGATACGCAGTATTTT
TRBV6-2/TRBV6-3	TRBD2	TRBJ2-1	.	CASSSGSSYNEQFF	TGTGCCAGCAGTAGCGGGAGCTCCTACAATGAGCAGTTCTTC
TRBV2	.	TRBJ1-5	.	CARRGGRRGGQPQHF	TGTGCCAGGCGGGGGGGAAGAAGGGGAGGGCAGCCCCAGCATTTT
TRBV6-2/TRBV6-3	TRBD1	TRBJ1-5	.	CASSYQGAGARSYQPQHF	TGTGCCAGCAGTTACCAGGGGGCAGGAGCCAGATCTTATCAGCCCCAGCATTTT
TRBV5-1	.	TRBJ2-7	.	CASRLSGQASYEQYF	TGCGCCAGCAGGTTATCGGGGCAGGCGTCCTACGAGCAGTACTTC
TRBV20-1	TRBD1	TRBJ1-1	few	CSARARTGWNTEAFF	TGCAGTGCTAGAGCCAGGACAGGGTGGAACACTGAAGCTTTCTTT
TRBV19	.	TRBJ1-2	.	CASTLRGGGLNYGYTF	TGTGCCAGTACACTACGGGGAGGAGGGCTTAACTATGGCTACACCTTC
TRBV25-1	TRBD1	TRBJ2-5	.	CASNFGQGAQYF	TGTGCCAGCAATTTTGGCCAGGGGGCCCAGTACTTC
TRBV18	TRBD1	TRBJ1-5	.	CASSLGGQGYNQPQHF	TGTGCCAGCTCACTGGGTGGACAGGGGTACAATCAGCCCCAGCATTTT
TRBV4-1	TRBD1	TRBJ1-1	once	CASSQDKGQGITEAFF	TGCGCCAGCAGCCAAGATAAGGGACAGGGGATCACTGAAGCTTTCTTT
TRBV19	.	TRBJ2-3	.	CASSPSPGTDTQYF	TGTGCCAGTAGTCCCTCACCGGGAACAGATACGCAGTATTTT
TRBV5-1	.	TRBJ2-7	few	CASSNSYEQYF	TGCGCCAGCAGCAACTCCTACGAGCAGTACTTC
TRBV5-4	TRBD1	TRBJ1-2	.	CASSSDRGFLEGYTF	TGTGCCAGCAGCTCGGACAGGGGGTTTCTCGAGGGCTACACCTTC
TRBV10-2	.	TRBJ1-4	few	CARSDLGEKLFF	TGCGCCAGAAGTGATCTGGGTGAAAAACTGTTTTTT
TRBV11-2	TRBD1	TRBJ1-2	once	CASSSRDRGAYGYTF	TGTGCCAGCAGCTCCCGGGACAGGGGGGCCTATGGCTACACCTTC
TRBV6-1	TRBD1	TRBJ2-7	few	CASRQGVWLGYEQYF	TGTGCCAGCAGACAGGGGGTTTGGCTTGGGTACGAGCAGTACTTC
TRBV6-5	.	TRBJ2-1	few	CASSYSGQFYNEQFF	TGTGCCAGCAGTTACTCGGGGCAGTTTTACAATGAGCAGTTCTTC
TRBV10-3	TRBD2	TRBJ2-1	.	CAISESNSGTITFF	TGTGCCATCAGTGAGTCGAATTCTGGGACTATAACTTTCTTC
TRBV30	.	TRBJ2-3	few	CAWRPLGASTDTQYF	TGTGCCTGGAGGCCCCTGGGGGCTAGCACAGATACGCAGTATTTT
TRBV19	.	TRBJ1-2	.	CASSPEGGWGGYTF	TGTGCCAGTAGTCCGGAGGGAGGTTGGGGCGGCTACACCTTC
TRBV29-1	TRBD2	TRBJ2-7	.	CSVRTSGSYEQYF	TGCAGCGTTCGGACTAGCGGCTCCTACGAGCAGTACTTC
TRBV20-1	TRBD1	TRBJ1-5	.	CSASPGQGHQPQHF	TGCAGTGCTTCCCCGGGACAGGGGCATCAGCCCCAGCATTTT
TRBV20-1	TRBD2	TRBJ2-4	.	CSAYLTSGTAKNIQYF	TGCAGTGCCTACTTGACTAGCGGGACTGCCAAAAACATTCAGTACTTC
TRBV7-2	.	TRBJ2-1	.	CASSLSPLAGGEQFF	TGTGCCAGCAGCTTATCCCCACTAGCTGGGGGCGAGCAGTTCTTC
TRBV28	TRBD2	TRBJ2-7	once	CASSFPTSGHEQYF	TGTGCCAGCAGTTTCCCCACTAGCGGGCACGAGCAGTACTTC
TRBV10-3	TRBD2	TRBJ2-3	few	CAISEFAGATDTQYF	TGTGCCATCAGTGAGTTCGCGGGAGCGACAGATACGCAGTATTTT
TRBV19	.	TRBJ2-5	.	CASSVNQETQYF	TGTGCCAGTAGTGTGAACCAAGAGACCCAGTACTTC
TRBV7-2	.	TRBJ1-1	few	CASSSVGMNTEAFF	TGTGCCAGCAGCTCCGTAGGCATGAACACTGAAGCTTTCTTT
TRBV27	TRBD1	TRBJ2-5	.	CASSSDRRTQYF	TGTGCCAGCAGTTCGGACAGGAGGACCCAGTACTTC
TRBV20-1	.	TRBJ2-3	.	CSAIGLGGHSTDTQYF	TGCAGTGCAATAGGACTAGGGGGACACAGCACAGATACGCAGTATTTT
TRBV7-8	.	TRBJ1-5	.	CASSLFGASNQPQHF	TGTGCCAGCAGCTTATTCGGGGCAAGCAATCAGCCCCAGCATTTT
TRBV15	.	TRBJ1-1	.	CATSREKGLRAFF	TGTGCCACCAGCAGAGAGAAGGGGTTACGAGCTTTCTTT
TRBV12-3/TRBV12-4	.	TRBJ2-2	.	CASSFTGELFF	TGTGCCAGCAGTTTCACCGGGGAGCTGTTTTTT
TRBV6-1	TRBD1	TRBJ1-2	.	CASSEVQGAPFGYTF	TGTGCCAGCAGTGAAGTGCAGGGGGCGCCTTTTGGCTACACCTTC
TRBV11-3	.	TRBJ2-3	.	CASSLGNVGNTQYF	TGTGCCAGCAGCTTAGGGAACGTCGGGAATACGCAGTATTTT
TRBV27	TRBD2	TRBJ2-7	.	CATRREGGYEQYF	TGTGCCACCAGGCGGGAGGGTGGCTACGAGCAGTACTTC
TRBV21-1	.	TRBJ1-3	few	CASSKTGHPDGNTIYF	TGTGCCAGCAGCAAAACGGGTCATCCCGACGGAAACACCATATATTTT